This is a list of T cell receptor beta chains from one sample in a study of OX40 agonist ivuxolimab in advanced cancers. The repertoire was sequenced with immunoSEQ multiplex PCR; TCRdb's copy has only in-frame clones and lacks some. This table holds 90,000 to 150,000 clones, around 89% found once. This sample comprised CD4+ or CD8+ T cells sorted from blood, obtained in a trial of the OX40 agonist ivuxolimab. Receptor source: an adult with an advanced solid tumor such as melanoma, head and neck, liver or kidney cancer. The CDR3 runs from the conserved cysteine through the conserved F or W. A D gene is named only where the DNA matches it firmly. Only some rows state a clone size, as once, few, many or a class for expanded clones.

v_call,clone_size,d_call,j_call,cdr3_nt,cdr3_aa
TRBV6-4,.,.,TRBJ2-3,TGTGCCAGCAGTGACTATGGCACAGATACGCAGTATTTT,CASSDYGTDTQYF
TRBV7-9,.,.,TRBJ2-5,TGTGCCAGCAGCTCCTCCGGCGGGGAGACCCAGTACTTC,CASSSSGGETQYF
TRBV5-4,.,TRBD2,TRBJ2-3,TGTGCCAGCAGCTCGAAGCGGGGGGGCGAGGATACGCAGTATTTT,CASSSKRGGEDTQYF
TRBV5-4,.,TRBD2,TRBJ2-3,TGTGCCAGCAGCTTGAAGCGGGGGGGCACAGATACGCAGTATTTT,CASSLKRGGTDTQYF
TRBV27,few,TRBD1,TRBJ1-2,TGTGCCAGCAGTCCCCTCGAAGGGGGCGTCTATGGCTACACCTTC,CASSPLEGGVYGYTF
TRBV7-2,.,TRBD1,TRBJ1-1,TGTGCCAGCAGCTCCGGACAGGGGGGGCCAGCTTTCTTT,CASSSGQGGPAFF
TRBV6-6,.,.,TRBJ1-5,TGTGCCAGCAGTTACTCGACCGGGCGTAGCAATCAGCCCCAGCATTTT,CASSYSTGRSNQPQHF
TRBV5-8,.,.,TRBJ2-2,TGTGCCAGCAGCTTGGATGCTGGGGAGCTGTTTTTT,CASSLDAGELFF
TRBV6-1,.,TRBD1,TRBJ1-2,TGTGCCAGCAGAGCGGGGACAGGGCAGTCGAATGGCTACACCTTC,CASRAGTGQSNGYTF
TRBV5-6,.,TRBD1,TRBJ2-2,TGTGCCAGCAGCTTCTTGGGACAGGGGGCCGGGGAGCTGTTTTTT,CASSFLGQGAGELFF
TRBV6-6,.,.,TRBJ1-6,TGTGCCAGCAGTCCGGGACGAGATAATTCACCCCTCCACTTT,CASSPGRDNSPLHF
TRBV28,.,.,TRBJ1-1,TGTGCCAGCAGTTTAAATATAGGGAACACTGAAGCTTTCTTT,CASSLNIGNTEAFF
TRBV27,.,TRBD2,TRBJ2-5,TGTGCCAGCAGGTCATTAGCGGGGGGCCAAGAGACCCAGTACTTC,CASRSLAGGQETQYF
TRBV6-5,.,TRBD1,TRBJ1-4,TGTGCCAGTAGGGGGACAGTAAATGAAAAACTGTTTTTT,CASRGTVNEKLFF
TRBV10-3,.,.,TRBJ1-2,TGTGCCATCAGTGAGGCCTCCGTAAATGGGGGCTACACCTTC,CAISEASVNGGYTF
TRBV28,.,.,TRBJ1-6,TGTGCCAGCGGATCCCTCAGGGTTTCACCCCTCCACTTT,CASGSLRVSPLHF
TRBV11-2,.,TRBD2,TRBJ2-5,TGTGCCAGCAGCTTAGGTACTAGCGGGTTACAAGAGACCCAGTACTTC,CASSLGTSGLQETQYF
TRBV7-6,.,.,TRBJ2-5,TGTGCCAGCAGATCCGACAGGGAGACCCAGTACTTC,CASRSDRETQYF
TRBV13,.,.,TRBJ2-3,TGTGCCAGCAGCTTAATTTCGTGGGGTGCCCAGACCACAGATACGCAGTATTTT,CASSLISWGAQTTDTQYF
TRBV18,.,.,TRBJ2-1,TGTGCCAGCTCATCAGGAGGGACAGCCTACAATGAGCAGTTCTTC,CASSSGGTAYNEQFF
TRBV5-1,.,TRBD1,TRBJ2-7,TGCGCCAGCAGCTTGGGCCCGGGACAGGGCTTTTACGAGCAGTACTTC,CASSLGPGQGFYEQYF
TRBV2,.,.,TRBJ1-3,TGTGCCAGCAGCCCCAGTAGATTCTCTGGAAACACCATATATTTT,CASSPSRFSGNTIYF
TRBV30,.,.,TRBJ2-5,TGTGCCTGGAACGGACGGTTCCAAGAGACCCAGTACTTC,CAWNGRFQETQYF
TRBV7-8,.,.,TRBJ2-2,TGTGCCAGCAGCTTCTTCGACAAAACCGGGGAGCTGTTTTTT,CASSFFDKTGELFF
TRBV6-5,.,TRBD1,TRBJ1-1,TGTGCCAGCAGGAGGACAGGGGAGGGATCTGAAGCTTTCTTT,CASRRTGEGSEAFF
TRBV5-1,.,TRBD1,TRBJ2-4,TGCGCCAGCAGCGGTCCCGGGACAGGGGAGGGGAACATTCAGTACTTC,CASSGPGTGEGNIQYF
TRBV28,.,.,TRBJ2-1,TGTGCCAGCGTTAGGCTCGCGTACAATGAGCAGTTCTTC,CASVRLAYNEQFF
TRBV10-3,.,.,TRBJ1-3,TGTGCCATCAGTGAGTCTGTCGGAGGCTCTGGAAACACCATATATTTT,CAISESVGGSGNTIYF
TRBV4-3,.,.,TRBJ2-7,TGCGCCAGCAGCCAACACAGAGCCTACGAGCAGTACTTC,CASSQHRAYEQYF
TRBV9,.,TRBD2,TRBJ2-5,TGTGCCAGCAGCCGAGGGACTAGTTTGGAGACCCAGTACTTC,CASSRGTSLETQYF
TRBV5-1,.,TRBD2,TRBJ2-2,TGCGCCAGCAGCTCGGGGGGGCCGATCGGGGAGCTGTTTTTT,CASSSGGPIGELFF
TRBV5-4,once,.,TRBJ2-7,TGTGCCAGCAGCTCACTACAGGGTCGCGACGAGCAGTACTTC,CASSSLQGRDEQYF
TRBV28,.,TRBD1,TRBJ1-2,TGTGCCAGCAGTTTCCCGGACAGGGGGCGCGGTGGCTACACCTTC,CASSFPDRGRGGYTF
TRBV27,.,TRBD1,TRBJ1-4,TGTGCCAGCAGTTTGACCGGGACAGGGCTTGAAAAACTGTTTTTT,CASSLTGTGLEKLFF
TRBV7-2,once,.,TRBJ2-5,TGTGCCAGCAGCTTGAGCCAAATCCAAGAGACCCAGTACTTC,CASSLSQIQETQYF
TRBV28,.,.,TRBJ1-2,TGTGCCAGCCGCACACCTAACTATGGCTACACCTTC,CASRTPNYGYTF
TRBV9,.,.,TRBJ2-3,TGTGCCAGCAGCGTAGATACCCGCACAGATACGCAGTATTTT,CASSVDTRTDTQYF
TRBV4-3,.,.,TRBJ1-2,TGCGCCAGCAGCCAAGATCCCTACGGGGCGGGCGGCGGCTATGGCTACACCTTC,CASSQDPYGAGGGYGYTF
TRBV19,.,TRBD1,TRBJ1-2,TGTGCCAGTAGAAAAACAGGGGAGCCCTATGGCTACACCTTC,CASRKTGEPYGYTF
TRBV5-8,.,TRBD2,TRBJ2-3,TGTGCCAGCAGCTTGCGGACTAGCAGTCCTCCGCAGTATTTT,CASSLRTSSPPQYF